This TCR beta chain was captured in a study of graft-versus-host responses after intestinal transplantation. Overall study: As for transplant type, recipients had multivisceral, liver-intestinal, or isolated intestinal grafts. All recipients got anti-thymocyte globulin induction, then tacrolimus and steroids for roughly 3 years. Whole-study results and caveats: Recipient marrow showed GvH clones, some seen first in ileum or blood. Subjects displaying graft-donor T cell macrochimerism possessed elevated graft-versus-host to host-versus-graft clonal ratios inside allografts.

Details on this clone: Its antigen is currently unknown.

TCRdb keeps only in-frame clones here, not all; method: immunoSEQ multiplex PCR. The table lists under 100,000 clones, over 80% of them singletons. Germline CDR1 reads LNHDA; CDR2 reads SQIVND (reference sequence). The CDR3 runs 13 residues. Trimming cost V 3 bases and J 6 bases, with 9 bases left between them. This TCR came from a human donor who was the organ donor for an intestinal transplant. The gene calls are TRBV19 and TRBJ2-1; tentatively, D is TRBD2 (6 bases). The specimen comprised unstimulated CD8+ T cells sorted from spleen or lymph node cells, sampled before transplant. Written as DNA, the CDR3 is TGTGCCAGTAGTATCACCGGGAGCAATGAGCAGTTCTTC. Translation gives CASSITGSNEQFF.